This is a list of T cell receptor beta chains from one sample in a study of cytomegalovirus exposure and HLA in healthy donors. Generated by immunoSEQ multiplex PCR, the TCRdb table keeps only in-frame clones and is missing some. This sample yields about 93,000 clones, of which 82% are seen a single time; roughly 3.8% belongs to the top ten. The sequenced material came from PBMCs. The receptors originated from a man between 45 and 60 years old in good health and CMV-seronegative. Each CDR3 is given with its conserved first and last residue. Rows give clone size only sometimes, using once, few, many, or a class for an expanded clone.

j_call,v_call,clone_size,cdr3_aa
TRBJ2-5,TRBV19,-,CASTQGVGETQYF
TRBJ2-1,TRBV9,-,CASSVSLAGGVYNYNEQFF
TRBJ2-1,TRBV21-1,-,CASSKEEKAGYRGEQFF
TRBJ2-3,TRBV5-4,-,CASSSGLAGGETDTQYF
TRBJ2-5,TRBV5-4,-,CASSPGQGRETQYF
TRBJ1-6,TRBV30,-,CAWSVPAGNSPLHF
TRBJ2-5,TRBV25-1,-,CASGGGWTQYF
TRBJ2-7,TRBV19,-,CASSISGRSSHEQYF
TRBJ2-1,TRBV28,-,CASSLVAPRYSYNEQFF
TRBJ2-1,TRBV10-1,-,CASSEGLANEQFF
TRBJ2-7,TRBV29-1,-,CSVEGQGAWEQYF
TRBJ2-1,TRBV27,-,CASSLSASGSRGEQFF
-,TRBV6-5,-,CASSYIGENEQYF
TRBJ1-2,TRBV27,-,CASSPRTGHNYGYTF
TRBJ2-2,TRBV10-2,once,CASRTGANTGELFF